The present T cell receptor beta chain was sequenced within a study of technical replicates of blood from several donors. This clone showed up just a few times. The CDR3 covers 14 residues. Assay used: immunoSEQ multiplex PCR; TCRdb lists only in-frame clones, some missing. The sample shows about 44,000 clones, 96% of them seen only once. This clonotype was sampled from a human donor in good health. Sequenced: T cells isolated from PBMCs. The J gene is TRBJ2-2, the V gene TRBV7-5; TRBD2 reflects the table's D call only, with no check against the DNA. TRBV7-5 is annotated as a pseudogene. The CDR3 loop is CARREAGRRGELFF. The CDR3, as DNA: TGTGCCAGGAGGGAAGCAGGGAGGAGGGGGGAGCTGTTTTTT.